What follows is one T cell receptor beta chain and its context. The antigen is unknown. Sequenced by immunoSEQ multiplex PCR; TCRdb stores in-frame clones only, minus some. The repertoire consists of about 85,000 clones, with around nine tenths occurring once and the leading ten covering approximately 3%. These data belong to a study of PD-1 blockade in classical Hodgkin lymphoma. Points from the study as a whole: Diminished baseline TCR diversity has been reported in newly diagnosed patients relative to healthy donors. Baseline diversity in complete responders resembled that of newly diagnosed patients. Whereas CD4+ TCR diversity had risen significantly by C4D1, CD8+ TCR diversity had not.

Germline loops: CDR1 LGHNA, CDR2 YSLEER. This CDR3 is built from 15 residues. The V end was cut by 0 bases, the J end by 2 bases, with 10 bases between. Regarding time point: cycle 4 day 1 (C4D1), after more than five weeks of nivolumab. After autologous stem cell transplantation all patients relapsed, and prior brentuximab vedotin exposure differed between cohorts. The material sequenced was peripheral blood mononuclear cells (PBMCs), taken before the fourth cycle of nivolumab. The chain employs TRBV4-3 and TRBJ1-2; D gene ambiguous. This clonotype originated in a human donor with classical Hodgkin lymphoma. The CDR3 nucleotides are TGCGCCAGCAGCCAAGATCTTCAGGACAACTATGGCTACACCTTC. Its protein is CASSQDLQDNYGYTF.